The entry below describes one TCR beta chain. The data belong to a study of blood T cell repertoires in COVID-19. Across the whole study: Acute and convalescent COVID-19 samples came from the United States, Italy and Spain. The cDNA or gDNA used as material had been derived from T cells, B-cell-depleted T cells, or PBMCs.

The CDR3 loop spans 14 amino acids. The trim removed 3 bases at V and 10 bases at J, leaving 8 bases unmatched. CDR1 GTSNPN and CDR2 SVGIG come from the germline V gene (reference sequence). Original processing notes: Counts of nucleated cells, estimated from reference gene primer amplification, were obtained. Clones were read by immunoSEQ multiplex PCR, and TCRdb kept only the in-frame ones, dropping some. V and J calls and clone size are copied from that table; D and trimming were computed from the DNA. The table records almost 25,000 clones, around 83% of them present only once. The material sequenced was peripheral blood. The TCR comes from a human donor in a cohort sampled during active COVID-19. This chain links TRBV30 with TRBJ2-1; TRBD2 matches 11 bases. CDR3 amino acids: CAWRLAGGNDEQFF. The CDR3 DNA sequence: TGTGCCTGGAGGCTAGCGGGAGGAAACGACGAGCAGTTCTTC. The full variable domain, its missing parts supplied by reference TRBV30 and TRBJ2-1, is SQTIHQWPATLVQPVGSPLSLECTVEGTSNPNLYWYRQAAGRGLQLLFYSVGIGQISSEVPQNLSASRPQDRQFILSSKKLLLSDSGFYLCAWRLAGGNDEQFFGPGTRLTVL.